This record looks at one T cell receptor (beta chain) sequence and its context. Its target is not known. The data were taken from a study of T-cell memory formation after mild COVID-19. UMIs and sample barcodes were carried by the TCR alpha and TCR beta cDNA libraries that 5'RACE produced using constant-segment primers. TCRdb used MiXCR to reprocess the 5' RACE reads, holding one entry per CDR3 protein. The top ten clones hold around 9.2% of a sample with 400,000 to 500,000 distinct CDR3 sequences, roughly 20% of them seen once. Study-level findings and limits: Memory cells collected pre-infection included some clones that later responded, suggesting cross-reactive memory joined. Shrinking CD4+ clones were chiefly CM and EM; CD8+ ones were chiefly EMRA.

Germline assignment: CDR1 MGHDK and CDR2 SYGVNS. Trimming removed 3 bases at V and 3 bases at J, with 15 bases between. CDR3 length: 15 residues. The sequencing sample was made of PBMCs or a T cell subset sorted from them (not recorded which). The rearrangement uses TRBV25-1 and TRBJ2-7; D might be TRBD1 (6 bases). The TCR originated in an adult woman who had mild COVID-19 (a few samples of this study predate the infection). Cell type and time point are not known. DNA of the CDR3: TGTGCCAGCAGTGACCTCGGGACACACCACTACGAGCAGTACTTC. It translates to CASSDLGTHHYEQYF.